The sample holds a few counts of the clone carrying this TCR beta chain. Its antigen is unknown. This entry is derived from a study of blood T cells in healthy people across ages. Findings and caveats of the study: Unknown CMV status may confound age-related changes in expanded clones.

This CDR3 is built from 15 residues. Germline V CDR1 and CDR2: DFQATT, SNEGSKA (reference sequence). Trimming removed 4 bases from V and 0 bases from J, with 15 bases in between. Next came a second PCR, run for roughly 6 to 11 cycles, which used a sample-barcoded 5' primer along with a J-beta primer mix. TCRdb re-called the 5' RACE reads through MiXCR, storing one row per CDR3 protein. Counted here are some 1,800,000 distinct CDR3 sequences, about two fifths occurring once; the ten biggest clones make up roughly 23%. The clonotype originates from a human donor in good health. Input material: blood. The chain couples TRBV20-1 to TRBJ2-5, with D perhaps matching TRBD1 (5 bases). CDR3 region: CSATTAGRHQETQYF. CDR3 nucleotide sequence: TGCAGTGCTACCACGGCAGGGCGGCACCAAGAGACCCAGTACTTC.